What follows are 30 T cell receptor beta chains derived from one specimen sequenced in a study of PD-1 blockade in mismatch repair-deficient tumors. Generated by immunoSEQ multiplex PCR, the TCRdb table keeps only in-frame clones and is missing some. The data hold around 23,000 clones, with about 83% observed a single time. The sample consisted of peripheral blood, taken 12 weeks after starting pembrolizumab. The receptors stem from an adult with mismatch repair-deficient cancer.

This clone was observed once. This chain's CDR3 is CASSLLKGEQFF. The CDR3, as DNA: TGTGCCAGCAGCCTACTTAAGGGAGAGCAGTTCTTC. This chain links TRBV11-1 with TRBJ2-1, with no clear D. The length of the CDR3 is 12 residues. V lost 5 bases, J lost 10 bases, and 12 bases lay in between. Germline CDR1 is SGHAT and CDR2 is FQDESV (reference sequence).

This chain uses TRBV5-5 with TRBJ2-7; the D gene is possibly TRBD1 (6 bases). This CDR3 comprises 13 residues. The germline V gene encodes CDR1 SGHKS and CDR2 YYEKEE (reference sequence). Deletions cut 4 bases from V and 6 bases from J, with 14 bases between. Written as DNA, the CDR3 is TGTGCCAGCAGCGCTGGGGGCGAGGTCGAGCAGTACTTC. Its translation is CASSAGGEVEQYF.

The J gene is TRBJ2-7, the V gene TRBV4-1; D unclear. In germline, CDR1 is MGHRA, CDR2 YSYEKL. The CDR3 extends over 15 amino acids. V shed 1 base and J shed 6 bases, with 16 bases lying between them. The CDR3 loop reads CASSQVSGIPGEQYF. CDR3 sequence (DNA): TGCGCCAGCAGCCAAGTCTCGGGCATACCTGGCGAGCAGTACTTC.

This clone was observed once. J is TRBJ2-6 and V is TRBV6-5; perhaps TRBD1 as D (5 bases). This CDR3 has 14 residues. Trimming took off 7 bases at V and 0 bases at J, with 7 bases between the two ends. The germline CDR1 and CDR2 sequences are MNHEY and SVGAGI. The CDR3 region is CASKGVSGANVLTF. CDR3 in DNA: TGTGCCAGCAAAGGGGTCTCTGGGGCCAACGTCCTGACTTTC.

The rearrangement joins TRBV6-1 to TRBJ2-7; the D is unclear. V was clipped by 5 bases and J by 6 bases, with 14 bases between them. Germline V gene data show CDR1 as MNHNS and CDR2 as SASEGT. This CDR3 comprises 13 residues. CDR3 protein: CASSPTAQTEQYF. The CDR3 region has the DNA TGTGCCAGCAGTCCTACGGCCCAAACCGAGCAGTACTTC.

The chain joins TRBV4-1 to TRBJ2-7; D is uncertain. This CDR3 spans 13 amino acids. Germline CDR1 and CDR2: MGHRA and YSYEKL. With 1 base removed from V and 6 bases from J, the gap between germline ends came to 10 bases. The chain's CDR3 is CASSQVRSAEQYF. The CDR3 region has the DNA TGCGCCAGCAGCCAAGTGCGGAGTGCCGAGCAGTACTTC.

This sequence joins TRBV27 and TRBJ2-1; D is possibly TRBD1 or TRBD2 (6 bases each). Germline assignment: CDR1 MNHEY and CDR2 SMNVEV (reference sequence). Trimming left V 4 bases short and J 7 bases short, with 14 bases between. This CDR3 is built from 14 residues. This CDR3 reads CASSSDSGWNEQFF. DNA for the CDR3: TGTGCCAGCAGTTCGGACAGCGGGTGGAATGAGCAGTTCTTC.

The rearrangement uses TRBV6-4 and TRBJ2-1; 12 bases are a match to TRBD2. This CDR3 has 16 residues. Germline-derived CDR1 and CDR2 are MRHNA and SNTAGT. The V and J ends lost 2 bases and 2 bases, in that order; junction bases with no gene match: 1. CDR3 residues: CASSDLAGGPYNEQFF. The DNA for the CDR3 is TGTGCCAGCAGTGACCTAGCGGGAGGGCCCTACAATGAGCAGTTCTTC.

The count of this clone is one. The chain joins TRBV27 to TRBJ2-3; TRBD2 agrees at 8 bases. Per germline, CDR1 MNHEY and CDR2 SMNVEV (reference sequence). This CDR3 comprises 16 residues. V gave up 2 bases and J gave up 4 bases; unmatched junction bases: 8. Here the CDR3 reads CASSLGAGAVPDTQYF. CDR3 nucleotides: TGTGCCAGCAGTTTAGGAGCGGGAGCAGTTCCAGATACGCAGTATTTT.

The chain links TRBV4-1 to TRBJ1-5; D might be TRBD1 (5 bases). The V end lost 2 bases, the J end lost 1 base, and 15 bases lay between the germline ends. Germline-derived CDR1 and CDR2 are MGHRA and YSYEKL. This CDR3 contains 17 residues. The CDR3 here is CASSQRQQEGSNQPQHF. The CDR3 nucleotides are TGCGCCAGCAGCCAAAGACAACAGGAGGGGAGCAATCAGCCCCAGCATTTT.

The chain carries TRBV19 and TRBJ2-3, with D perhaps TRBD2 (6 bases). V was trimmed by 1 base and J by 2 bases, leaving 22 bases between them. Germline V gives CDR1 LNHDA, CDR2 SQIVND (reference sequence). The CDR3 runs to 19 residues. CDR3 bases: TGTGCCAGTAGTATAGTGGTTGATCGGGCTAGCGCATACACAGATACGCAGTATTTT. Translated, it gives CASSIVVDRASAYTDTQYF.

This clone was seen a few times. The V and J genes are TRBV27 and TRBJ2-7; D might be TRBD1 (6 bases). The CDR3 has 13 amino acids. Trimming cost V 8 bases and J 1 base, with 12 bases left between them. CDR1 is MNHEY, CDR2 SMNVEV, per germline (reference sequence). Written as DNA, the CDR3 is TGTGCCAGCTCAAGACAGGTTTCCTACGAGCAGTACTTC. Translating gives CASSRQVSYEQYF.

The chain links TRBV4-3 to TRBJ2-7; D call uncertain. This CDR3 has 17 residues. Per the germline V gene, CDR1 is LGHNA and CDR2 is YSLEER. The germline V and J ends were trimmed by 0 bases and 2 bases, with 17 bases remaining between them. The CDR3 DNA reads TGCGCCAGCAGCCAAGATCTAGGCACACCGCCTACCTACGAGCAGTACTTC. As protein: CASSQDLGTPPTYEQYF.

This clone was counted only a few times. This chain joins TRBV5-4 and TRBJ2-7; D uncertain. V was shortened by 3 bases and J by 5 bases, with 15 bases between the two germline ends. Germline-derived CDR1 and CDR2 are SGHNT and YYREEE (reference sequence). This CDR3 has 14 residues. For the CDR3, the DNA is TGTGCCAGCAGCTCCTGGGGTATATCGGACGAGCAGTACTTC. It translates to CASSSWGISDEQYF.

The CDR3 is CASSQDYSLSGYGYTF. The CDR3 nucleotides read TGTGCCAGCAGCCAAGATTATTCGTTGTCGGGGTATGGCTACACCTTC. This chain connects TRBV14 to TRBJ1-2; no definite D call. The CDR3 spans 16 residues. V was pared by 0 bases and J by 5 bases, with 16 bases between. CDR1 SGHDN and CDR2 FVKESK come from the germline V gene.

The rearrangement joins TRBV7-9 to TRBJ1-2, with D perhaps TRBD1 (5 bases). Germline-derived CDR1 and CDR2 are SEHNR and FQNEAQ (reference sequence). CDR3 length: 12 residues. With 4 bases removed from V and 2 bases from J, the gap between germline ends came to 5 bases. This CDR3 reads CASSWDNYGYTF. The CDR3 nucleotides read TGTGCCAGCAGCTGGGACAACTATGGCTACACCTTC.

CDR3 residues: CASSHLRWEGAYEQYF. CDR3 DNA: TGTGCCAGCAGTCACCTTCGGTGGGAGGGGGCCTACGAGCAGTACTTC. The genes are TRBV27 and TRBJ2-7; maybe TRBD2 (7 bases). This CDR3 has 16 amino acids. Germline V gene sequence: CDR1 MNHEY, CDR2 SMNVEV (reference sequence). Trimming cost V 5 bases and J 2 bases, with 19 bases left between them.

The chain combines TRBV7-2 with TRBJ2-7; D is unclear. V was shortened by 1 base and J by 2 bases, with 9 bases between the two germline ends. In germline, CDR1 is SGHTA, CDR2 FQGNSA. The length of the CDR3 is 14 residues. CDR3 bases: TGTGCCAGCAGCTTAGATGTACGGACCTACGAGCAGTACTTC. It translates to CASSLDVRTYEQYF.

The chain employs TRBV7-9 and TRBJ2-5, with no clear D. This CDR3 has 13 residues. Germline lookup yields CDR1 SEHNR and CDR2 FQNEAQ (reference sequence). Trimming removed 5 bases from V and 1 base from J, with 8 bases in between. CDR3 residues: CASSTPGQETQYF. CDR3 in DNA: TGTGCCAGCAGCACGCCGGGCCAAGAGACCCAGTACTTC.

This rearrangement joins TRBV7-9 to TRBJ2-7, with D tentatively TRBD1 (6 bases). Trimming took 5 bases from V and 5 from J, leaving 13 bases between them. The germline gives CDR1 SEHNR, CDR2 FQNEAQ (reference sequence). This CDR3 contains 13 residues. CDR3 DNA: TGTGCCAGCAGCCCGCGAACAGGGCACGAGCAGTACTTC. Protein: CASSPRTGHEQYF.

The CDR3 DNA reads as TGTGCCAGCAGCTTGGGTATGGTTTTTAGAGGGGAGACCCAGTACTTC. It codes for CASSLGMVFRGETQYF. The rearrangement joins TRBV11-2 to TRBJ2-5, with D perhaps matching TRBD2 (5 bases). The CDR3 contains 16 residues. Trimming cost V 3 bases and J 5 bases, with 19 bases left between them. Germline V gene lookup returns CDR1 SGHAT and CDR2 FQNNGV.

The chain links TRBV29-1 to TRBJ2-1; D is unclear. V lost 1 base, J lost 9 bases, and 10 bases lay in between. The CDR3 sequence is 12 residues long. CDR1 SQVTM and CDR2 ANQGSEA come from the germline V gene. CDR3 in amino acids: CSVEGPGREQFF. The CDR3 region has the DNA TGCAGCGTTGAAGGTCCGGGCCGTGAGCAGTTCTTC.

The rearrangement uses TRBV30 and TRBJ2-3; D may be TRBD1 (6 bases). Germline V gene lookup returns CDR1 GTSNPN and CDR2 SVGIG (reference sequence). V lost 0 bases to trimming and J lost 6 bases, with 22 bases between them. The CDR3 contains 17 residues. CDR3 region: CAWSVRPRTVKRDTQYF. CDR3 in DNA: TGTGCCTGGAGTGTAAGGCCGAGGACAGTCAAAAGGGATACGCAGTATTTT.

This sequence joins TRBV19 and TRBJ1-4; 9 bases are a match to TRBD1. Trimming took 5 bases from V and 8 from J; bases not matched to a gene: 9. This CDR3 is 15 amino acids long. Germline V gives CDR1 LNHDA, CDR2 SQIVND (reference sequence). The CDR3 region has the DNA TGTGCCAGTAGTCTGCTACAGGGGGCAGGGGAAAAACTGTTTTTT. Translating gives CASSLLQGAGEKLFF.

This chain uses TRBV6-5 with TRBJ1-4; tentative D call: TRBD1 (5 bases). The CDR3 totals 13 residues. Germline values: CDR1 MNHEY, CDR2 SVGAGI. The V and J ends lost 6 bases and 5 bases respectively, with 10 bases between them. CDR3 amino acids: CASRNRDNEKLFF. DNA for the CDR3: TGTGCCAGCAGAAACCGGGACAATGAAAAACTGTTTTTT.

This chain links TRBV7-8 with TRBJ2-5; D perhaps matches TRBD2 (5 bases). There are 15 residues in the CDR3. Between the trimmed V and J ends, which lost 3 bases and 4 bases, there was a span of 15 bases. Per the germline V gene, CDR1 is SGHVS and CDR2 is FQNEAQ. The CDR3 spells CASSFNEGRGETQYF. The CDR3 bases are TGTGCCAGCAGCTTCAACGAGGGCCGGGGAGAGACCCAGTACTTC.

The rearrangement joins TRBV5-1 to TRBJ2-7; D assignment may be TRBD1 or TRBD2 (5 bases each). The CDR3 sequence is 15 residues long. Trimming removed 4 bases from V and 2 bases from J, with 16 bases in between. The V gene's germline CDR1 is SGHRS and CDR2 YFSETQ. CDR3 bases: TGCGCCAGCAGCCCGGGACGGTATTCAACCTACGAGCAGTACTTC. It yields the protein CASSPGRYSTYEQYF.

The chain is built from TRBV7-9 and TRBJ1-1, with D possibly TRBD1 on 6 matching bases. Trimming removed 0 bases from V and 1 base from J, with 18 bases in between. Germline CDR1 SEHNR, CDR2 FQNEAQ (reference sequence). CDR3 length: 18 residues. In nucleotides, the CDR3 is TGTGCCAGCAGCTTAGCGTTTCCCAGGGGTACAAGGAACACTGAAGCTTTCTTT. Amino acids: CASSLAFPRGTRNTEAFF.

J is TRBJ2-3 and V is TRBV5-1, with TRBD1 matching over 8 bases. CDR1 SGHRS and CDR2 YFSETQ come from the germline V gene. J was trimmed by 0 bases and V by 4 bases; bases with no gene match: 7. CDR3 length equals 16 residues. The CDR3 region is CASSPDRGTSTDTQYF. The CDR3 DNA follows: TGCGCCAGCAGCCCTGACAGGGGTACTAGCACAGATACGCAGTATTTT.

The genes are TRBV21-1 and TRBJ2-7; the table's D call, TRBD1, has no DNA check behind it. TRBV21-1 corresponds to a pseudogene. CDR3 length equals 13 residues. The CDR3 is CASSSQVSYEQYF. The CDR3 nucleotides are TGTGCCAGCAGTTCACAGGTCTCCTACGAGCAGTACTTC.